These T cell receptor beta chains were read from a single sample in a study of blood T cell repertoires in COVID-19. Assay used: immunoSEQ multiplex PCR; TCRdb lists only in-frame clones, some missing. The sample holds over 300,000 clones; around 92% are singletons and the top ten take 6.4%. Material for sequencing was peripheral blood. Every receptor here comes from a man younger than 30 who had recovered from COVID-19. CDR3s include the opening cysteine and the closing phenylalanine or tryptophan. The D gene is left open where the match is weak. Rows give clone size only sometimes, using once, few, many, or a class for an expanded clone.

V gene: TRBV6-4
J gene: TRBJ2-1
D gene: TRBD2
clone size: NA
CDR3 DNA: TGTGCCAGCAGTGCCCTAGCGGGAGCGTACAATGAGCAGTTCTTC
CDR3 protein: CASSALAGAYNEQFF

V gene: TRBV6-5
J gene: TRBJ1-4
D gene: NA
clone size: NA
CDR3 DNA: TGTGCCAGCAGTAAGATGGGGGGAGCGGCTGAAAAACTGTTTTTT
CDR3 protein: CASSKMGGAAEKLFF

V gene: TRBV5-4
J gene: TRBJ1-2
D gene: TRBD1
clone size: NA
CDR3 DNA: TGTGCCAGCAGCTTGGGGTTGGCAGGGGGCGCCGACTATGGCTACACCTTC
CDR3 protein: CASSLGLAGGADYGYTF

V gene: TRBV5-4
J gene: TRBJ1-1
D gene: TRBD1
clone size: once
CDR3 DNA: TGTGCCAGCAGTTATGGGACAGGGGAGTGGGACACTGAAGCTTTCTTT
CDR3 protein: CASSYGTGEWDTEAFF

V gene: TRBV11-2
J gene: TRBJ2-3
D gene: TRBD2
clone size: once
CDR3 DNA: TGTGCCAGCAGCTCTTTAGCGGGAGTTGCTAGCACAGATACGCAGTATTTT
CDR3 protein: CASSSLAGVASTDTQYF

V gene: TRBV10-2
J gene: TRBJ2-1
D gene: NA
clone size: once
CDR3 DNA: TGCGCCAGCAGTGTAGGGACTCATGAGCAGTTCTTC
CDR3 protein: CASSVGTHEQFF

V gene: TRBV9
J gene: TRBJ2-2
D gene: NA
clone size: NA
CDR3 DNA: TGTGCCAGCAGCGTGAACGGGATTTTCGAGGGGGAGCTGTTTTTT
CDR3 protein: CASSVNGIFEGELFF

V gene: TRBV5-1
J gene: TRBJ1-4
D gene: TRBD1
clone size: NA
CDR3 DNA: TGCGCCAGCAGCTTGGGCTCGAGGACAGGGGGAGGCGAAAAACTGTTTTTT
CDR3 protein: CASSLGSRTGGGEKLFF

V gene: TRBV10-3
J gene: TRBJ1-2
D gene: TRBD1
clone size: NA
CDR3 DNA: TGTGCCATCTATGCGATTGAGCGGGACAGGAACTATGGCTACACCTTC
CDR3 protein: CAIYAIERDRNYGYTF

V gene: TRBV6-6
J gene: TRBJ1-2
D gene: NA
clone size: NA
CDR3 DNA: TGTGCCAGCAGTTACCCCCAGGGTTATGGCTACACCTTC
CDR3 protein: CASSYPQGYGYTF

V gene: TRBV10-2
J gene: TRBJ2-1
D gene: TRBD2
clone size: NA
CDR3 DNA: TGCGCCAGCAGGGACCCGGGACTAGCGGGATCCTCCTACAATGAGCAGTTCTTC
CDR3 protein: CASRDPGLAGSSYNEQFF

V gene: TRBV28
J gene: TRBJ2-1
D gene: TRBD2
clone size: NA
CDR3 DNA: TGTGCCAGCAGTTTGGCTAGCGGGAGTTCCTACAATGAGCAGTTCTTC
CDR3 protein: CASSLASGSSYNEQFF

V gene: TRBV5-4
J gene: TRBJ2-2
D gene: TRBD2
clone size: NA
CDR3 DNA: TGTGCCAGCAGCTTGCCCTTAGCGGGGGCGGGTGCCGGGGAGCTGTTTTTT
CDR3 protein: CASSLPLAGAGAGELFF

V gene: TRBV4-1
J gene: TRBJ1-4
D gene: NA
clone size: NA
CDR3 DNA: TGCGCCAGCAGCCAGGGAGTTTTGGAAAAACTGTTTTTT
CDR3 protein: CASSQGVLEKLFF

V gene: TRBV7-9
J gene: TRBJ1-1
D gene: NA
clone size: NA
CDR3 DNA: TGTGCCAGCAGCCCTGGGCCCCTCGCTGAAGCTTTCTTT
CDR3 protein: CASSPGPLAEAFF

V gene: TRBV18
J gene: TRBJ2-7
D gene: NA
clone size: once
CDR3 DNA: TGTGCCAGCTCACCAGACACACCCTACGAGCAGTACTTC
CDR3 protein: CASSPDTPYEQYF

V gene: TRBV12-3/TRBV12-4
J gene: TRBJ1-1
D gene: TRBD1
clone size: few
CDR3 DNA: TGTGCCAGCAGGGGACAGGGGAACACTGAAGCTTTCTTT
CDR3 protein: CASRGQGNTEAFF

V gene: TRBV6-1
J gene: TRBJ1-2
D gene: NA
clone size: NA
CDR3 DNA: TGTGCCAGCAGTGAAGAGGCAGGTCCGGGGGGCTACACCTTC
CDR3 protein: CASSEEAGPGGYTF

V gene: TRBV5-1
J gene: TRBJ2-7
D gene: TRBD2
clone size: NA
CDR3 DNA: TGCGCCAGCAGGGTTAGCGGGTTTTACGAGCAGTACTTC
CDR3 protein: CASRVSGFYEQYF

V gene: TRBV2
J gene: TRBJ2-7
D gene: NA
clone size: NA
CDR3 DNA: TGTGCCAGCAGTGCTTCGGCAGGTACCTACGAGCAGTACTTC
CDR3 protein: CASSASAGTYEQYF

V gene: TRBV7-8
J gene: TRBJ2-7
D gene: TRBD1
clone size: many
CDR3 DNA: TGTGCCAGCAGCCTCGGGACAGGAGCCTACGAGCAGTACTTC
CDR3 protein: CASSLGTGAYEQYF

V gene: TRBV12-1
J gene: TRBJ2-4
D gene: NA
clone size: NA
CDR3 DNA: TGTGCCAGCAGCCCTACCCCCTTACTAGCGGGGGGCGACCCCGCCAAAAACATTCAGTACTTC
CDR3 protein: CASSPTPLLAGGDPAKNIQYF

V gene: TRBV6-5
J gene: TRBJ2-7
D gene: TRBD2
clone size: NA
CDR3 DNA: TGTGCCAGCAGTTACGGACTAGCGGGGGTATACGAGCAGTACTTC
CDR3 protein: CASSYGLAGVYEQYF

V gene: TRBV11-2
J gene: TRBJ1-1
D gene: NA
clone size: NA
CDR3 DNA: TGTGCCAGCAGCTTAGTGACGGGAGTTAGGACTGAAGCTTTCTTT
CDR3 protein: CASSLVTGVRTEAFF

V gene: TRBV7-8
J gene: TRBJ2-1
D gene: NA
clone size: NA
CDR3 DNA: TGTGCCAGCAGCCTCCGGGATAGCTCCTACAATGAGCAGTTCTTC
CDR3 protein: CASSLRDSSYNEQFF

V gene: TRBV5-5
J gene: TRBJ1-1
D gene: TRBD1
clone size: NA
CDR3 DNA: TGTGCCAGCAGCAGAGGGACAGGCACTGAAGCTTTCTTT
CDR3 protein: CASSRGTGTEAFF

V gene: TRBV19
J gene: TRBJ1-1
D gene: NA
clone size: once
CDR3 DNA: TGTGCCAGTAGTCCCCAGTCTTCGAACACTGAAGCTTTCTTT
CDR3 protein: CASSPQSSNTEAFF

V gene: TRBV27
J gene: TRBJ2-7
D gene: NA
clone size: NA
CDR3 DNA: TGTGCCAGCAGTTTATCGGGAGCCTACGAGCAGTACTTC
CDR3 protein: CASSLSGAYEQYF

V gene: TRBV11-2
J gene: TRBJ2-7
D gene: NA
clone size: NA
CDR3 DNA: TGTGCCAGCAGCTCAGGGGGACTGGGGAACGAGCAGTACTTC
CDR3 protein: CASSSGGLGNEQYF

V gene: TRBV5-1
J gene: TRBJ2-3
D gene: TRBD1
clone size: NA
CDR3 DNA: TGCGCCAGCAGCTTCGGTGGGACAGGGATTGGGGGCACAGATACGCAGTATTTT
CDR3 protein: CASSFGGTGIGGTDTQYF

V gene: TRBV19
J gene: TRBJ1-3
D gene: NA
clone size: NA
CDR3 DNA: TGTGCCAGTAGTATCGGCAGGGGAGCGTCTGGAAACACCATATATTTT
CDR3 protein: CASSIGRGASGNTIYF

V gene: TRBV25-1
J gene: TRBJ1-3
D gene: TRBD1
clone size: few
CDR3 DNA: TGTGCCAGCAGTGTGACAGGGGCTGAAAACACCATATATTTT
CDR3 protein: CASSVTGAENTIYF

V gene: TRBV7-9
J gene: TRBJ1-2
D gene: TRBD1
clone size: NA
CDR3 DNA: TGTGCCAGCAGCTTAGTGACAGGGAACTATGGCTACACCTTC
CDR3 protein: CASSLVTGNYGYTF

V gene: TRBV6-5
J gene: TRBJ1-2
D gene: NA
clone size: few
CDR3 DNA: TGTGCCAGCAGTTACTCGGCAGGGCCGTATGGCTACACCTTC
CDR3 protein: CASSYSAGPYGYTF

V gene: TRBV19
J gene: TRBJ1-5
D gene: NA
clone size: NA
CDR3 DNA: TGTGCCAGTAGTCTCTCAGGGCTTTTCAATCAGCCCCAGCATTTT
CDR3 protein: CASSLSGLFNQPQHF

V gene: TRBV27
J gene: TRBJ2-2
D gene: NA
clone size: NA
CDR3 DNA: TGTGCCAGCAGTTTCTTTCGTAACACCGGGGAGCTGTTTTTT
CDR3 protein: CASSFFRNTGELFF

V gene: TRBV6-5
J gene: TRBJ2-5
D gene: NA
clone size: NA
CDR3 DNA: TGTGCCAGCAGTTTGACAGTTAAAGAGACCCAGTACTTC
CDR3 protein: CASSLTVKETQYF

V gene: TRBV5-1
J gene: TRBJ2-1
D gene: TRBD1
clone size: NA
CDR3 DNA: TGCGCCAGCAGCTTAACAGGGGGCAATGAGCAGTTCTTC
CDR3 protein: CASSLTGGNEQFF

V gene: TRBV20-1
J gene: TRBJ1-5
D gene: TRBD1
clone size: NA
CDR3 DNA: TGCAGTGCTAGTACGGACAGGGAAATACAGCCCCAGCATTTT
CDR3 protein: CSASTDREIQPQHF

V gene: TRBV12-3/TRBV12-4
J gene: TRBJ2-2
D gene: NA
clone size: NA
CDR3 DNA: TGTGCCGGCTGGGCGGGCACCGGGGAGCTGTTTTTT
CDR3 protein: CAGWAGTGELFF

V gene: TRBV10-2
J gene: TRBJ1-5
D gene: TRBD1
clone size: NA
CDR3 DNA: TGCGCCAGCAGTTATGGGCAGGGGGGCCAGCCCCAGCATTTT
CDR3 protein: CASSYGQGGQPQHF

V gene: TRBV6-1
J gene: TRBJ2-3
D gene: TRBD1
clone size: NA
CDR3 DNA: TGTGCCAGCAGTGCCAGCCTCATGGGACAGGGGGCGCGCGGAGATACGCAGTATTTT
CDR3 protein: CASSASLMGQGARGDTQYF

V gene: TRBV4-1
J gene: TRBJ1-2
D gene: NA
clone size: NA
CDR3 DNA: TGCGCCAGCAGCCAAGAGGGGGGTTACGGAGTTGGCTACACCTTC
CDR3 protein: CASSQEGGYGVGYTF

V gene: TRBV12-3/TRBV12-4
J gene: TRBJ1-1
D gene: NA
clone size: NA
CDR3 DNA: TGTGCCAGCACCCCTCAGGTTACCTCTGAAGCTTTCTTT
CDR3 protein: CASTPQVTSEAFF

V gene: TRBV13
J gene: TRBJ1-2
D gene: TRBD1
clone size: once
CDR3 DNA: TGTGCCAGCAGCTCCCGGGACAGCTTTATTAACTATGGCTACACCTTC
CDR3 protein: CASSSRDSFINYGYTF

V gene: TRBV9
J gene: TRBJ2-7
D gene: TRBD2
clone size: NA
CDR3 DNA: TGTGCCAGCAGCGTGGGCAGCGGGGCCTCCTACGAGCAGTACTTC
CDR3 protein: CASSVGSGASYEQYF

V gene: TRBV20-1
J gene: TRBJ2-1
D gene: NA
clone size: NA
CDR3 DNA: TGCAGTGCTCGCAGGGTTGTTGAGCAGTTCTTC
CDR3 protein: CSARRVVEQFF

V gene: TRBV6-5
J gene: TRBJ1-2
D gene: NA
clone size: NA
CDR3 DNA: TGTGCCAGCAACACCTTGGGAGTCCTTAACTATGGCTACACCTTC
CDR3 protein: CASNTLGVLNYGYTF

V gene: TRBV30
J gene: TRBJ2-1
D gene: TRBD2
clone size: NA
CDR3 DNA: TGTGCCTGGAGTGGGGCGGGAGGGGATGAGCAGTTCTTC
CDR3 protein: CAWSGAGGDEQFF

V gene: TRBV12-5
J gene: TRBJ1-6
D gene: TRBD1
clone size: NA
CDR3 DNA: TGTGCTAGTGGTTTCGGACAGGGAAAAAATTCACCCCTCCACTTT
CDR3 protein: CASGFGQGKNSPLHF

V gene: TRBV5-4
J gene: TRBJ2-7
D gene: TRBD2
clone size: NA
CDR3 DNA: TGTGCCAGCAGCTTGTCGGGGGGGAGATACGAGCAGTACTTC
CDR3 protein: CASSLSGGRYEQYF

V gene: TRBV3-1/TRBV3-2
J gene: TRBJ2-1
D gene: NA
clone size: NA
CDR3 DNA: TGTGCCAGCAGCCAAGAACCACATTCCTACAATGAGCAGTTCTTC
CDR3 protein: CASSQEPHSYNEQFF

V gene: TRBV27
J gene: TRBJ2-1
D gene: TRBD2
clone size: NA
CDR3 DNA: TGTGCCAGCAGTTTAAAGGGACTAGAGTTCTACAATGAGCAGTTCTTC
CDR3 protein: CASSLKGLEFYNEQFF

V gene: TRBV5-1
J gene: TRBJ2-1
D gene: TRBD1
clone size: NA
CDR3 DNA: TGCGCCAGCAGCTTGGAAGGGACAGCCTACAATGAGCAGTTCTTC
CDR3 protein: CASSLEGTAYNEQFF

V gene: TRBV10-3
J gene: TRBJ1-1
D gene: TRBD1
clone size: NA
CDR3 DNA: TGTGCCATCAGTGCCTGGGACAGGGATACTGAAGCTTTCTTT
CDR3 protein: CAISAWDRDTEAFF

V gene: TRBV9
J gene: TRBJ2-1
D gene: NA
clone size: NA
CDR3 DNA: TGTGCCAGCAGCCCGGGACTCCAATACAATGAGCAGTTCTTC
CDR3 protein: CASSPGLQYNEQFF

V gene: TRBV11-2
J gene: TRBJ1-5
D gene: NA
clone size: NA
CDR3 DNA: TGTGCCAGCAGCTTCTGTCAGCCCCAGCATTTT
CDR3 protein: CASSFCQPQHF

V gene: TRBV27
J gene: TRBJ2-4
D gene: NA
clone size: NA
CDR3 DNA: TGTGCCAGCAGTCGGAATACAGTAGCCAAAAACATTCAGTACTTC
CDR3 protein: CASSRNTVAKNIQYF

V gene: TRBV7-2
J gene: TRBJ1-4
D gene: NA
clone size: NA
CDR3 DNA: TGTGCCAGCAGCTTATGGGCTGCAACTAATGAAAAACTGTTTTTT
CDR3 protein: CASSLWAATNEKLFF

V gene: TRBV19
J gene: TRBJ1-5
D gene: NA
clone size: once
CDR3 DNA: TGTGCCAGTAACCCCCCTGGCGGTTCGCATCAGCCCCAGCATTTT
CDR3 protein: CASNPPGGSHQPQHF